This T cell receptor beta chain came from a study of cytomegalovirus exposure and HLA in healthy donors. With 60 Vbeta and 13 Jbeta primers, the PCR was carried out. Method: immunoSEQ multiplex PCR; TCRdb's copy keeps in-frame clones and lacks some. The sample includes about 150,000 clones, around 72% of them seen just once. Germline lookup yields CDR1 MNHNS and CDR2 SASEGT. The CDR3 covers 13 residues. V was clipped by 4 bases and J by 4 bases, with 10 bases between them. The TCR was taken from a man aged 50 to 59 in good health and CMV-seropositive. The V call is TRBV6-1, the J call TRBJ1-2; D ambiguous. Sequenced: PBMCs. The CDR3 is CASSAARSYGYTF. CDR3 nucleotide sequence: TGTGCCAGCAGTGCGGCAAGGAGCTATGGCTACACCTTC.